These T cell receptor beta chains were read from a single sample in a study of blood T cell repertoires in COVID-19. Clones were read by immunoSEQ multiplex PCR, and TCRdb kept only the in-frame ones, dropping some. The data hold about 150,000 clones, with around 83% observed a single time. The sequencing sample was made of peripheral blood. These receptor sequences come from a woman aged 50 to 60 with acute or convalescent COVID-19. CDR3s leave out the opening cysteine and the closing phenylalanine or tryptophan. Fields, in order: V gene, CDR3 protein.

>TRBV7-2
ASSFGTANYGYT
>TRBV28
ASSSPHRDRYNEQF
>TRBV4-3
ASSQALAGGTGSYNEQF
>TRBV19
ASSMGGGPADTQY
>TRBV5-6
ASSLFQGAKNIQY
>TRBV11-2
ASSLDRTGGGYGYT
>TRBV11-1
ASSPGERLGYT
>TRBV10-3
AIRDSSNQPQH
>TRBV21-1
ACHPGTLNTEAF
>TRBV4-3
ASSQDPAGGTEAF
>TRBV2
ASSDRPYGYT
>TRBV27
ASSPDRTGNQPQH
>TRBV2
ASRRTSGSSNEQF
>TRBV7-2
ASSLGRGSYEQY
>TRBV13
ASSWGQGRANSPLH
>TRBV7-2
ASSWGGQGTYEQY
>TRBV12-3/TRBV12-4
ASSLAHRGGYT
>TRBV3-1/TRBV3-2
ASSQRTVYEQY
>TRBV4-3
ASSTTGAYEQY
>TRBV5-1
ASSLAARTGSSSYEQY